Reported below is one TCR beta chain. The data derive from a study of blood T cell repertoires in COVID-19. Whole-study context: COVID-19 samples collected from the United States, Italy and Spain covered acute and convalescent phases. Sources were T cells, B-cell-depleted T cells, or PBMCs; the material itself was cDNA or gDNA.

Looked up from germline, CDR1 is MNHEY and CDR2 is SVGAGI. V lost 0 bases to trimming and J lost 5 bases, with 13 bases between them. The CDR3 sequence is 15 residues long. Authors' methods: Estimation of nucleated cell counts was performed using reference gene primer amplification. The data were produced by immunoSEQ multiplex PCR, yet TCRdb's version contains in-frame clones alone and is incomplete. That table furnishes V, J and clone size, whereas the DNA furnished D and trimming. In the table there are 110,000 or so clones, around 86% of which are singletons. Sequencing was done on a sample of peripheral blood. This chain joins TRBV6-5 and TRBJ1-2, with D hard to call. The clonotype comes from a woman between 70 and 85 years old with acute or convalescent COVID-19. The CDR3 loop is CASSYSIQDGYGYTF. Here the CDR3 DNA reads TGTGCCAGCAGTTACTCGATTCAGGATGGGTATGGCTACACCTTC.